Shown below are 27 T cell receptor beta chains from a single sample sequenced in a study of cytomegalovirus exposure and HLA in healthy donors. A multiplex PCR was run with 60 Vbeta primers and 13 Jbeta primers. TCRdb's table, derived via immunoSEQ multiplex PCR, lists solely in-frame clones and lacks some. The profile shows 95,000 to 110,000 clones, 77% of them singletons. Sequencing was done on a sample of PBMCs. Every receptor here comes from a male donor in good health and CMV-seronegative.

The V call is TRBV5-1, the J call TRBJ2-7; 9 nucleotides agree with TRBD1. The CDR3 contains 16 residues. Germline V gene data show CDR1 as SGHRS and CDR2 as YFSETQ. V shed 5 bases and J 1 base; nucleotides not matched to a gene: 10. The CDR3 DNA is TGCGCCAGCAGTTCGAGTCCCGGGACAGGGTCCTACGAGCAGTACTTC. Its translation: CASSSSPGTGSYEQYF.

The CDR3 reads CASSQETSGSPPGLWETQYF. In nucleotides, the CDR3 is TGTGCCAGCAGCCAAGAAACTAGCGGGAGTCCCCCCGGGCTGTGGGAGACCCAGTACTTC. V usage is TRBV4-2 and J usage is TRBJ2-5; 11 bases map to TRBD2. The CDR3 contains 20 residues. J was trimmed by 5 bases and V by 0 bases; bases with no gene match: 17. The germline V gene has CDR1 LGHNA and CDR2 YNFKEQ.

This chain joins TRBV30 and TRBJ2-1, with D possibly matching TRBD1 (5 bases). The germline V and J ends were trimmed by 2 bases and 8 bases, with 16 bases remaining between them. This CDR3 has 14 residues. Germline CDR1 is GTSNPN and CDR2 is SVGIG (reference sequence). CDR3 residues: CAWSPNQGFDEQFF. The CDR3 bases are TGTGCCTGGAGTCCCAACCAGGGATTCGATGAGCAGTTCTTC.

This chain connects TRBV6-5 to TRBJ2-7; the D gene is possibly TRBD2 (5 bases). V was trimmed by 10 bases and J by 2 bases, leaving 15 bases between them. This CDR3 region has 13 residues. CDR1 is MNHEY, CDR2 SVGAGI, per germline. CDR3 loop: CATLRSGTYEQYF. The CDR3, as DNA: TGTGCCACCCTCCGGAGCGGCACCTACGAGCAGTACTTC.

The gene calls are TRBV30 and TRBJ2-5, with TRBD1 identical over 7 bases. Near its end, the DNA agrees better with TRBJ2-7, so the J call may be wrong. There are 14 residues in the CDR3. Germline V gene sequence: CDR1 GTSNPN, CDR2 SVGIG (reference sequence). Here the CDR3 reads CAWSIDGTVYEQYF. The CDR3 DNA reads TGTGCCTGGAGTATCGACGGGACAGTCTACGAGCAGTACTTC.

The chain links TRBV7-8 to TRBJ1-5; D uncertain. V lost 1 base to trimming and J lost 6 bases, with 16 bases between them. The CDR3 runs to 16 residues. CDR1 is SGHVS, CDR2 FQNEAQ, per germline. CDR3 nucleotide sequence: TGTGCCAGCAGCTTAGAGGTTCGGACTCTAGGTCAGCCCCAGCATTTT. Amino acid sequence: CASSLEVRTLGQPQHF.

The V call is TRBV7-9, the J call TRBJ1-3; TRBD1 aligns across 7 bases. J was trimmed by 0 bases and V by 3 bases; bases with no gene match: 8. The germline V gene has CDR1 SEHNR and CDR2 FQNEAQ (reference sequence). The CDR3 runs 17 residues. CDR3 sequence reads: CASSFGQVGHSGNTIYF. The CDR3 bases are TGTGCCAGCAGCTTCGGACAGGTTGGACACTCTGGAAACACCATATATTTT.

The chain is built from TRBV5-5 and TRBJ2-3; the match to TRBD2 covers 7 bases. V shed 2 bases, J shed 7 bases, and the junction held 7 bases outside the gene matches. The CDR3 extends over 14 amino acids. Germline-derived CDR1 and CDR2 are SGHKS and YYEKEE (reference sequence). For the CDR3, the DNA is TGTGCCAGCAGCTTAGACGGGAGGATACATACGCAGTATTTT. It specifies CASSLDGRIHTQYF.

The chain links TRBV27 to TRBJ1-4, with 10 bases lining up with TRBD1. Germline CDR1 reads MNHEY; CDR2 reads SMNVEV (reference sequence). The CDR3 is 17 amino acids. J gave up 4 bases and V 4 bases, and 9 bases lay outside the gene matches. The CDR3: CASSSPGQGRFNEKLFF. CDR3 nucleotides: TGTGCCAGCAGTTCCCCGGGACAGGGGAGATTTAATGAAAAACTGTTTTTT.

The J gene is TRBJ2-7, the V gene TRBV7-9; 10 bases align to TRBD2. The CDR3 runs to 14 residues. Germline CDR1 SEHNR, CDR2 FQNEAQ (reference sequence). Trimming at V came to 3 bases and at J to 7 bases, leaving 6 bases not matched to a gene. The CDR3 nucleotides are TGTGCCAGCAGCTTCCCTAGCGGGAGTTTTGAGCAGTACTTC. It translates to CASSFPSGSFEQYF.

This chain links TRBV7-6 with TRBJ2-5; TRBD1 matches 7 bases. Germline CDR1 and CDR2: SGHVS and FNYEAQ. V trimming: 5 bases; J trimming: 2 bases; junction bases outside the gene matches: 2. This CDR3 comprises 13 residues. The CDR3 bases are TGTGCCAGCAGCAGGGGACAGCAAGAGACCCAGTACTTC. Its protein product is CASSRGQQETQYF.

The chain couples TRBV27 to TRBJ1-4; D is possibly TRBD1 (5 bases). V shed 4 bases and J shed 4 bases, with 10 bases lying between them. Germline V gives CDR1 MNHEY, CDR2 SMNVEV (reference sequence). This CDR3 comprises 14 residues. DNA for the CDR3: TGTGCCAGCAGTTCCCACAGGTTTAATGAAAAACTGTTTTTT. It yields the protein CASSSHRFNEKLFF.

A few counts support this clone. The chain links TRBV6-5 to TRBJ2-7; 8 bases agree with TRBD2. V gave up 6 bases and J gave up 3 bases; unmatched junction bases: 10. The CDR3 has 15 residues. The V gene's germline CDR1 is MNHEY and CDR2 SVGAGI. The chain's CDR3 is CASRRSGLGNYEQYF. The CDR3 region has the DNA TGTGCCAGCAGACGTTCGGGACTAGGGAACTACGAGCAGTACTTC.

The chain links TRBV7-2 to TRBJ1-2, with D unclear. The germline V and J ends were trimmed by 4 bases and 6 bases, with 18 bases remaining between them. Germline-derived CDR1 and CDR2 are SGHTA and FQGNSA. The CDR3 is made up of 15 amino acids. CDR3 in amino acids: CASSSTRVFEHGYTF. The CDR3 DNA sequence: TGTGCCAGCAGCTCCACACGGGTTTTCGAGCATGGCTACACCTTC.

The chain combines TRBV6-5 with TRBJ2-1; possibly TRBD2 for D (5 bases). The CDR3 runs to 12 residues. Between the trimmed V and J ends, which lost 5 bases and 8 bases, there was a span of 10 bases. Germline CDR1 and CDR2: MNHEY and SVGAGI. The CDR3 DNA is TGTGCCAGCAGTCGCGACGGGGATGAGCAGTTCTTC. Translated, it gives CASSRDGDEQFF.

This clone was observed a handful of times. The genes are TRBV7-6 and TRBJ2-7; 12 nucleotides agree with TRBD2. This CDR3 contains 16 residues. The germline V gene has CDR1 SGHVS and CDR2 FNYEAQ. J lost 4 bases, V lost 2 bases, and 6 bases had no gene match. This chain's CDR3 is CASSLSSSGRAYEQYF. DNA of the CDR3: TGTGCCAGCAGCTTATCCTCTAGCGGGAGGGCTTACGAGCAGTACTTC.

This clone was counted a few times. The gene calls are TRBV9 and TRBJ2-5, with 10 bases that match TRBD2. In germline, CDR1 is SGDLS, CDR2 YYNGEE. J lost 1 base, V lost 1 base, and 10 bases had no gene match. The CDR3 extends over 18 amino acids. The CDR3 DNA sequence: TGTGCCAGCAGCGTAATGATTAGCGGGAGGCCAAGCCAAGAGACCCAGTACTTC. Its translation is CASSVMISGRPSQETQYF.

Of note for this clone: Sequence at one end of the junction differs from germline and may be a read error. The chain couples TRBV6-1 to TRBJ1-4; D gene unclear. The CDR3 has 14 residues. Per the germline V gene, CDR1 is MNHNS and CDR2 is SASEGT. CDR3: CASIFLGSGEKPFF. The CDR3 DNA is TGTGCCAGCATTTTCCTCGGGAGTGGTGAAAAACCGTTTTTT.

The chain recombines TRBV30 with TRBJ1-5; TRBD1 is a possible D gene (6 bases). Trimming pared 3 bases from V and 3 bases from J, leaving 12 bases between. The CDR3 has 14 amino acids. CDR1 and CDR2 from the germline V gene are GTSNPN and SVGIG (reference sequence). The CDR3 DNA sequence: TGTGCCTGGAGGGACGACAGGTCCAATCAGCCCCAGCATTTT. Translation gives CAWRDDRSNQPQHF.

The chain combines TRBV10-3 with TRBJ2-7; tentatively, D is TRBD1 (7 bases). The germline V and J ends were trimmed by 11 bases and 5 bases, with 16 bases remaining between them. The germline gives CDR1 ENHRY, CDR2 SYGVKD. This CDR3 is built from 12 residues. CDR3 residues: CALGGQTNEQYF. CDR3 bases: TGTGCCTTGGGGGGACAGACGAACGAGCAGTACTTC.

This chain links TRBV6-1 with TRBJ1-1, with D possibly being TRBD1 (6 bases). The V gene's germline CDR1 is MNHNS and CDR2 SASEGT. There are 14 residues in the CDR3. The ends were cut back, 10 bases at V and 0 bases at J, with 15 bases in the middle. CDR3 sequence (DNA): TGTGCCATTTCGCGGGGGGGCATGAACACTGAAGCTTTCTTT. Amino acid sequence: CAISRGGMNTEAFF.

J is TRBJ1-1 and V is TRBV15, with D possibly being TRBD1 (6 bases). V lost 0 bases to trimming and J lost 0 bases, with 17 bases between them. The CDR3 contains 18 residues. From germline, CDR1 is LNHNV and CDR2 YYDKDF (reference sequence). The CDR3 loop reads CATSRDQLTGSVNTEAFF. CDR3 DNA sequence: TGTGCCACCAGCAGAGATCAACTAACAGGGTCGGTGAACACTGAAGCTTTCTTT. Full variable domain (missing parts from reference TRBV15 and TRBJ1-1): DAMVIQNPRYQVTQFGKPVTLSCSQTLNHNVMYWYQQKSSQAPKLLFHYYDKDFNNEADTPDNFQSRRPNTSFCFLDIRSPGLGDTAMYLCATSRDQLTGSVNTEAFFGQGTRLTVV.

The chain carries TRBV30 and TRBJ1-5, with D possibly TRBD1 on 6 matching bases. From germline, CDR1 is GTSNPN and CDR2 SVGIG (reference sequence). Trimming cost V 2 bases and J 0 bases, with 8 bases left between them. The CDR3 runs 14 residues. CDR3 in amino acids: CAWSRTDSNQPQHF. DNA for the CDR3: TGTGCCTGGAGTAGGACAGATAGCAATCAGCCCCAGCATTTT.

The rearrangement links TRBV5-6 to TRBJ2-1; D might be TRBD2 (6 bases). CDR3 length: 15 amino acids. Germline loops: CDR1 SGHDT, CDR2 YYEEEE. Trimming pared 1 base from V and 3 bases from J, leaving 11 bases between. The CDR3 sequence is CASSLRRRVYNEQFF. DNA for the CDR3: TGTGCCAGCAGCTTGCGCAGGAGGGTCTACAATGAGCAGTTCTTC.

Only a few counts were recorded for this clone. CDR3 sequence (DNA): TGTGCCAGCAGTTCGACTAGCGGAGAACAAGAGACCCAGTACTTC. It codes for CASSSTSGEQETQYF. The chain carries TRBV2 and TRBJ2-5; 9 bases align to TRBD2. Germline CDR1 reads SNHLY; CDR2 reads FYNNEI. This CDR3 has 15 residues. J was trimmed by 2 bases and V by 5 bases; bases with no gene match: 6.

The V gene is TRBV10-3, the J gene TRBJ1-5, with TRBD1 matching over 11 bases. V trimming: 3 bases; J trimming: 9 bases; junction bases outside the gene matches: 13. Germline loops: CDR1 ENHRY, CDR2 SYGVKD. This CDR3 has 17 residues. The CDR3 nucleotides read TGTGCCATCAGTGACCACGGGACAGGGGGACGGGGTCGGCCCCAGCATTTT. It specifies CAISDHGTGGRGRPQHF.

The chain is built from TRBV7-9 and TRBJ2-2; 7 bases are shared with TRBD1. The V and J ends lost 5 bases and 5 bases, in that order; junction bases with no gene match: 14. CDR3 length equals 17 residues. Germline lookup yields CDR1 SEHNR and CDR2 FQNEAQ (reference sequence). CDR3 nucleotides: TGTGCCAGCAGCGCCTCCGAGACAGGGTCCTCAACCGGGGAGCTGTTTTTT. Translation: CASSASETGSSTGELFF.